The 17 T cell receptor beta chains below all came from one sample that was sequenced in a study of T-cell memory formation after mild COVID-19. TCRdb re-derived calls from the 5' RACE reads in MiXCR, one entry per CDR3 protein. Counted here are 250,000 to 300,000 distinct CDR3 sequences, roughly 18% occurring once; the ten biggest clones make up approximately 22%. Sequenced sample: PBMCs or a T cell subset sorted from them (not recorded which). The receptors shown here come from a man aged 18 to 29 who had mild COVID-19 (a few samples of this study predate the infection). Cell type and time point are not known.

A few counts support this clonotype. Here the CDR3 reads CASSQQMVYSNQPQHF. The CDR3 DNA reads as TGCGCCAGCAGCCAACAGATGGTGTATAGCAATCAGCCCCAGCATTTT. The chain employs TRBV4-3 and TRBJ1-5; D remains ambiguous. CDR1 is LGHNA and CDR2 is YSLEER in the germline V gene. This CDR3 is built from 16 residues. V was trimmed by 2 bases and J by 0 bases, leaving 11 bases between them.

This chain joins TRBV10-3 and TRBJ1-3; 9 nucleotides agree with TRBD1. The CDR3 extends over 17 amino acids. The germline gives CDR1 ENHRY, CDR2 SYGVKD. V shed 4 bases, J shed 0 bases, and the junction held 7 bases outside the gene matches. CDR3 in amino acids: CAISARGQGISGNTIYF. CDR3 in DNA: TGTGCCATCAGTGCGCGAGGACAGGGGATCTCTGGAAACACCATATATTTT.

Only a few counts were recorded for this clonotype. V is TRBV6-5 and J is TRBJ1-1; D unclear. This CDR3 comprises 13 residues. Trimming pared 7 bases from V and 0 bases from J, leaving 9 bases between. The germline V gene encodes CDR1 MNHEY and CDR2 SVGAGI. The DNA for the CDR3 is TGTGCCAGCACCACTGGGGTGAACACTGAAGCTTTCTTT. Protein sequence: CASTTGVNTEAFF.

The chain carries TRBV12-3 or TRBV12-4 and TRBJ1-2, with 7 bases lining up with TRBD1. CDR3 length equals 15 residues. Trimming at V came to 5 bases and at J to 4 bases, leaving 10 bases not matched to a gene. DNA for the CDR3: TGTGCCAGCAGTGCTCAACAGGGGTTGGTCTATGGCTACACCTTC. Residues: CASSAQQGLVYGYTF.

The gene calls are TRBV10-3 and TRBJ2-1, with 7 bases fitting TRBD1. The CDR3 sequence is 13 residues long. CDR1 and CDR2 (germline): ENHRY, SYGVKD. V shed 5 bases, J shed 9 bases, and the junction held 7 bases outside the gene matches. CDR3 in amino acids: CAISRGTVSEQFF. The CDR3 coding sequence is TGTGCCATCAGTAGAGGGACAGTAAGTGAGCAGTTCTTC.

Here the CDR3 reads CASSLWQSAGEQYF. The CDR3, as DNA: TGTGCCAGCAGTTTATGGCAGTCGGCGGGCGAGCAGTACTTC. The chain combines TRBV28 with TRBJ2-7, with D possibly being TRBD2 (5 bases). Germline CDR1 reads MDHEN; CDR2 reads SYDVKM. This CDR3 comprises 14 residues. V gave up 0 bases and J gave up 6 bases, with 12 bases separating them.

The V and J genes are TRBV19 and TRBJ2-2; possibly TRBD1 for D (6 bases). V dropped 0 bases and J dropped 4 bases, with 6 bases sitting between them. This CDR3 spans 14 amino acids. The germline CDR1 and CDR2 sequences are LNHDA and SQIVND (reference sequence). CDR3 DNA: TGTGCCAGTAGTATAGAGGGGGCCACCGGGGAGCTGTTTTTT. Encoded protein: CASSIEGATGELFF.

The chain recombines TRBV6-2 or TRBV6-3 with TRBJ2-4; 8 bases are a match to TRBD2. The CDR3 has 18 residues. V gave up 5 bases and J gave up 3 bases; unmatched junction bases: 15. Germline lookup yields CDR1 MNHEY and CDR2 SVGEGT. The CDR3 DNA sequence: TGTGCCAGCAGTCCCCGGGAGGGGACCTGGGAGGTCAAAAACATTCAGTACTTC. Protein product: CASSPREGTWEVKNIQYF.

The chain links TRBV5-1 to TRBJ2-2; TRBD1 matches 9 bases. With 3 bases clipped from V and 4 bases from J, the junction kept 7 bases outside the gene matches. Germline CDR1 reads SGHRS; CDR2 reads YFSETQ. The CDR3 is 16 amino acids. The CDR3 DNA follows: TGCGCCAGCAGCTCATCCGGGACAGGGTTCACCGGGGAGCTGTTTTTT. It yields the protein CASSSSGTGFTGELFF.

This chain joins TRBV7-6 and TRBJ2-7; D perhaps matches TRBD1 (6 bases). V shed 4 bases and J shed 5 bases, with 18 bases lying between them. CDR1 is SGHVS, CDR2 FNYEAQ, per germline. The length of the CDR3 is 15 residues. CDR3 in amino acids: CASSSRKGVSHEQYF. The CDR3 DNA follows: TGTGCCAGCAGCTCCCGCAAGGGGGTGTCCCACGAGCAGTACTTC. Variable domain in full (rest from reference TRBV7-6 and TRBJ2-7): GAGVSQSPRYKVTKRGQDVALRCDPISGHVSLYWYRQALGQGPEFLTYFNYEAQQDKSGLPNDRFSAERPEGSISTLTIQRTEQRDSAMYRCASSSRKGVSHEQYFGPGTRLTVT.

The J gene is TRBJ2-7, the V gene TRBV7-8; a possible D gene is TRBD1 (5 bases). The length of the CDR3 is 17 residues. Per the germline V gene, CDR1 is SGHVS and CDR2 is FQNEAQ. V lost 5 bases and J 0 bases, leaving 20 bases between the germline ends. CDR3 DNA: TGTGCCAGCAGCCCACGCAGGGTGGCTGTCAGCTCCTACGAGCAGTACTTC. This codes for CASSPRRVAVSSYEQYF.

This sequence joins TRBV7-6 and TRBJ2-3; 7 bases match TRBD2. There are 14 residues in the CDR3. V was pared by 7 bases and J by 2 bases, with 6 bases of the junction left unmatched. Germline-derived CDR1 and CDR2 are SGHVS and FNYEAQ. CDR3 coding DNA: TGTGCCAGCACCTCTAGCGGAGCCACAGATACGCAGTATTTT. It translates to CASTSSGATDTQYF.

Only a few counts were recorded for this clonotype. The V and J genes are TRBV29-1 and TRBJ1-6; 7 positions match TRBD1. The ends lost 4 bases at V and 7 bases at J; junction bases unmatched: 4. CDR1 and CDR2 (germline): SQVTM, ANQGSEA. CDR3 length: 13 residues. The CDR3 is CSVGWTGNSPLHF. CDR3 nucleotide sequence: TGCAGCGTTGGGTGGACAGGAAATTCACCCCTCCACTTT.

In its sample, this clonotype was seen many times. The chain uses TRBV18 and TRBJ2-3; D unresolved. The V gene's germline CDR1 is KGHSH and CDR2 LQKENI. CDR3 length equals 13 residues. The germline V and J ends were trimmed by 5 bases and 0 bases, with 6 bases remaining between them. The CDR3 coding sequence is TGTGCCAGCTCAATAGCTAGCACAGATACGCAGTATTTT. The encoded protein is CASSIASTDTQYF.

J is TRBJ1-1 and V is TRBV6-2 or TRBV6-3; no clear D gene. The CDR3 length is 14 residues. Trimming took 6 bases from V and 3 from J, leaving 14 bases between them. CDR1 is MNHEY and CDR2 is SVGEGT in the germline V gene. CDR3 amino acids: CASSREKIDTEAFF. As DNA, the CDR3 is TGTGCCAGCAGCCGCGAAAAGATTGACACTGAAGCTTTCTTT.

The V gene is TRBV29-1, the J gene TRBJ2-5; D is possibly TRBD1 or TRBD2 (5 bases each). Trimming removed 3 bases at V and 4 bases at J, with 12 bases between. Germline V gene data show CDR1 as SQVTM and CDR2 as ANQGSEA. The CDR3 runs to 13 residues. The CDR3 here is CSVDRAGRETQYF. CDR3 coding DNA: TGCAGCGTTGATCGGGCAGGGAGAGAGACCCAGTACTTC.

J is TRBJ2-5 and V is TRBV6-6; no firm D call. In germline, CDR1 is MNHNY, CDR2 SVGAGI (reference sequence). This CDR3 has 16 residues. V lost 5 bases and J 6 bases, leaving 22 bases between the germline ends. The CDR3 here is CASSGPNRATSKTQYF. CDR3 DNA: TGTGCCAGCAGTGGCCCTAACCGGGCTACAAGCAAGACCCAGTACTTC.